This T cell receptor beta chain was recovered during a study of blood T cell repertoires in COVID-19. In the study overall: The United States, Italy and Spain supplied acute and convalescent COVID-19 samples.

Method: immunoSEQ multiplex PCR; TCRdb's copy keeps in-frame clones and lacks some. Of 650,000 to 800,000 clones in the sample, 85% to 90% are singletons; the top ten hold roughly 0.25%. The J segment lost 4 bases and the V segment lost 4 bases, leaving 13 bases of the junction unmatched. There are 17 residues in the CDR3. Germline lookup yields CDR1 SGHNT and CDR2 YENEEA. This clonotype was obtained from a woman aged 18 to 35 with acute or convalescent COVID-19. Input material: peripheral blood. The J gene is TRBJ1-1, the V gene TRBV11-3, with 9 nucleotides matching TRBD1. CDR3: CASSSPGQGSFFTEAFF. Here the CDR3 DNA reads TGTGCCAGCAGCTCCCCGGGACAGGGCTCCTTCTTCACTGAAGCTTTCTTT. Using reference TRBV11-3 and TRBJ1-1 for the parts outside the CDR3, the full variable domain is EAGVVQSPRYKIIEKKQPVAFWCNPISGHNTLYWYLQNLGQGPELLIRYENEEAVDDSQLPKDRFSAERLKGVDSTLKIQPAELGDSAVYLCASSSPGQGSFFTEAFFGQGTRLTVV.